The rows below give T cell receptor beta chains drawn from one sample of a study of blood T cell repertoires in COVID-19. Sequencing used immunoSEQ multiplex PCR; TCRdb keeps in-frame clones, though not all of them. The data hold about 120,000 clones, with about 81% observed a single time. Sequenced sample: peripheral blood. These receptors came from a woman between 45 and 60 years old with acute or convalescent COVID-19. The CDR3 runs from the conserved cysteine through the conserved F or W. A D gene is named only where the DNA matches it firmly. Expanded clones are given a class, and other clones once, few, many or no size at all.

clone size	V gene	D gene	J gene	CDR3 protein	CDR3 DNA
-	TRBV28	TRBD1	TRBJ2-3	CASSPKGTGNTDTQYF	TGTGCCAGCAGTCCGAAAGGGACAGGGAACACAGATACGCAGTATTTT
few	TRBV5-4	TRBD1	TRBJ1-4	CASSSRQGEEKLFF	TGTGCCAGCAGCTCAAGACAGGGTGAGGAAAAACTGTTTTTT
-	TRBV7-9	TRBD2	TRBJ2-1	CASSRELAGISGEQFF	TGTGCCAGCAGCCGAGAGCTAGCGGGAATCTCCGGTGAGCAGTTCTTC
-	TRBV5-1	TRBD2	TRBJ2-1	CASSLGTSVSLEQFF	TGCGCCAGCAGCTTGGGGACTAGCGTGTCTCTTGAGCAGTTCTTC
-	TRBV5-4	-	TRBJ1-1	CASSLRQSMNTEAFF	TGTGCCAGCAGCCTACGACAAAGCATGAACACTGAAGCTTTCTTT
-	TRBV25-1	-	TRBJ1-6	CASSRGDSPLHF	TGTGCCAGCAGTCGGGGGGATTCACCCCTCCACTTT
-	TRBV7-9	-	TRBJ1-1	CASSLHGEDTEAFF	TGTGCCAGCAGCTTACATGGCGAGGACACTGAAGCTTTCTTT
-	TRBV19	-	TRBJ2-1	CASTGEHGSYNEQFF	TGTGCCAGTACCGGGGAGCATGGCTCCTACAATGAGCAGTTCTTC
-	TRBV6-6	TRBD1	TRBJ1-2	CASDRADNYGYTF	TGTGCCAGCGACAGGGCCGACAACTATGGCTACACCTTC
-	TRBV9	TRBD1	TRBJ2-6	CASSVGTGRRFGANVLTF	TGTGCCAGCAGCGTGGGGACAGGGCGTCGTTTTGGGGCCAACGTCCTGACTTTC
-	TRBV13	-	TRBJ1-1	CASGRLMNTEAFF	TGTGCCAGCGGGCGTCTAATGAACACTGAAGCTTTCTTT
-	TRBV11-3	-	TRBJ1-1	CASSLLRDTEAFF	TGTGCCAGCAGCTTACTGAGGGATACTGAAGCTTTCTTT
-	TRBV7-8	-	TRBJ1-6	CASSLVRDSPLHF	TGTGCCAGCAGCTTAGTCCGGGATTCACCCCTCCACTTT
once	TRBV12-3/TRBV12-4	-	TRBJ2-7	CASRHGINEQYF	TGTGCCAGCAGACACGGGATAAACGAGCAGTACTTC
-	TRBV6-5	TRBD1	TRBJ1-1	CASSSTGTGGRGAFF	TGTGCCAGCAGTTCCACCGGGACAGGGGGCCGCGGAGCTTTCTTT
-	TRBV7-9	TRBD2	TRBJ2-3	CASSLGSLAGPGTDTQYF	TGTGCCAGCAGCTTAGGGAGCCTAGCGGGACCTGGCACAGATACGCAGTATTTT
-	TRBV6-5	-	TRBJ1-1	CASSYPGSTEAFF	TGTGCCAGCAGTTACCCCGGGAGCACTGAAGCTTTCTTT
-	TRBV3-1/TRBV3-2	TRBD1	TRBJ1-3	CASSQRGGGGNTIYF	TGTGCCAGCAGCCAACGAGGGGGCGGTGGAAACACCATATATTTT
few	TRBV2	TRBD1	TRBJ2-7	CASSGRTGNPYEQYF	TGTGCCAGCAGTGGCCGGACAGGTAACCCCTACGAGCAGTACTTC
-	TRBV9	-	TRBJ1-1	CASSPIDSLMNTEAFF	TGTGCCAGCAGCCCAATAGACAGCCTAATGAACACTGAAGCTTTCTTT
-	TRBV11-2	-	TRBJ2-1	CASSLEQLSYNEQFF	TGTGCCAGCAGCTTAGAACAGCTCTCCTACAATGAGCAGTTCTTC
-	TRBV30	TRBD2	TRBJ2-4	CAWSVGRLAMGKNIQYF	TGTGCCTGGAGTGTAGGGAGACTAGCTATGGGCAAAAACATTCAGTACTTC
once	TRBV2	TRBD1	TRBJ1-3	CASSLQGATGNTIYF	TGTGCCAGCAGTCTACAGGGGGCTACTGGAAACACCATATATTTT
once	TRBV15	TRBD1	TRBJ2-7	CATSNPGQTLKQYF	TGTGCCACCAGCAACCCGGGACAGACATTAAAGCAGTACTTC
few	TRBV30	-	TRBJ2-5	CAWSVGHSQETQYF	TGTGCCTGGAGTGTGGGACATTCTCAAGAGACCCAGTACTTC
once	TRBV15	-	TRBJ1-4	CATRAGFGEKLFF	TGTGCCACCCGAGCAGGATTCGGTGAAAAACTGTTTTTT
once	TRBV9	-	TRBJ1-3	CASSVDPMSSGNTIYF	TGTGCCAGCAGCGTAGATCCGATGAGCTCTGGAAACACCATATATTTT
-	TRBV5-1	TRBD1	TRBJ1-2	CASSWTGSYGYTF	TGCGCCAGCAGCTGGACAGGGTCGTATGGCTACACCTTC
-	TRBV5-4	TRBD1	TRBJ1-2	CASSTGQENYGYTF	TGTGCCAGCAGCACCGGACAGGAGAACTATGGCTACACCTTC
-	TRBV7-8	TRBD1	TRBJ1-4	CASTRGRDRGEKLFF	TGTGCCAGCACCCGCGGACGGGACAGGGGTGAAAAACTGTTTTTT
-	TRBV3-1/TRBV3-2	-	TRBJ2-7	CASSPGTSSYEQYF	TGTGCCAGCAGCCCCGGGACAAGCTCCTACGAGCAGTACTTC
-	TRBV18	-	TRBJ1-2	CASSPRDGGNYGYTF	TGTGCCAGCTCACCTAGGGACGGAGGGAACTATGGCTACACCTTC
-	TRBV2	-	TRBJ1-1	CASTRGSTEAFF	TGTGCCAGCACGAGGGGGAGTACTGAAGCTTTCTTT
-	TRBV9	-	TRBJ2-1	CASSVAHGSYNEQFF	TGTGCCAGCAGCGTAGCCCACGGGTCCTACAATGAGCAGTTCTTC
-	TRBV5-1	TRBD2	TRBJ2-2	CASSTGAGANTGELFF	TGCGCCAGCAGCACCGGAGCGGGGGCGAACACCGGGGAGCTGTTTTTT
once	TRBV27	TRBD1	TRBJ1-4	CASSPQGGYEKLFF	TGTGCCAGCAGCCCCCAGGGGGGTTACGAAAAACTGTTTTTT
-	TRBV4-2	-	TRBJ1-3	CASSQDRGASGNTIYF	TGTGCCAGCAGCCAAGATCGGGGGGCCTCTGGAAACACCATATATTTT
-	TRBV28	-	TRBJ2-4	CASSLRMYSSLTKNIQYF	TGTGCCAGCAGTTTAAGAATGTACAGTTCGCTCACCAAAAACATTCAGTACTTC
-	TRBV7-9	-	TRBJ1-6	CASSLGQDNSPLHF	TGTGCCAGCAGCTTAGGACAGGATAATTCACCCCTCCACTTT
-	TRBV7-6	TRBD1	TRBJ2-1	CASSLVFGTGGFNEQFF	TGTGCCAGCAGCTTAGTGTTCGGCACAGGGGGTTTTAATGAGCAGTTCTTC
-	TRBV6-5	TRBD2	TRBJ2-7	CASSYSMPAGDWYF	TGTGCCAGCAGTTACTCGATGCCAGCGGGGGATTGGTACTTC
-	TRBV4-2	TRBD1	TRBJ1-5	CASSQVDRGLGQPQHF	TGTGCCAGCAGCCAAGTCGACAGGGGCCTCGGGCAGCCCCAGCATTTT
-	TRBV27	-	TRBJ1-6	CASSLSGLGGSPLHF	TGTGCCAGCAGTTTATCGGGACTAGGGGGTTCACCCCTCCACTTT
-	TRBV10-3	-	TRBJ1-1	CAISESEGGSTEAFF	TGTGCCATCAGTGAGTCGGAGGGTGGGAGCACTGAAGCTTTCTTT